The 25 T cell receptor beta chains below were found in one sample sequenced in a study of esophageal squamous cell carcinoma under preoperative chemotherapy. TCRdb re-called the PCR reads with MiXCR, one entry per CDR3 protein. This sample has about 18,000 distinct CDR3 sequences, with approximately 44% found just once. Time point of the sample: after preoperative PTX-NDP chemotherapy. Sampling was performed from a patient given preoperative chemotherapy. The receptors shown here come from a human donor with esophageal squamous cell carcinoma. The donor label of this sample is uncertain.

This rearrangement joins TRBV7-2 to TRBJ2-1, with TRBD2 matching over 14 bases. Germline V gene data show CDR1 as SGHTA and CDR2 as FQGNSA. This CDR3 is built from 18 residues. Losses at the gene ends were 2 bases for V and 6 bases for J; bases not matched to a gene: 9. CDR3 nucleotides: TGTGCCAGCAGCTTACGTACGCTGGGACTAGCGGGAGTCAATGAGCAGTTCTTC. As protein: CASSLRTLGLAGVNEQFF.

As regards this clonotype: Given a much more abundant clone one base away, this may be a read error. This sequence joins TRBV11-1 and TRBJ2-1; 11 bases align to TRBD2. The J call may be incorrect, as the DNA end agrees better with TRBJ2-7. The CDR3 totals 16 residues. The V gene's germline CDR1 is SGHAT and CDR2 FQDESV (reference sequence). The CDR3 here is CASSSLAGGAYNEQYF. The CDR3 DNA reads TGTGCCAGCAGCTCCCTAGCGGGAGGAGCCTACAATGAGCAGTACTTC.

The chain recombines TRBV7-8 with TRBJ2-3, with 7 bases lining up with TRBD2. There are 15 residues in the CDR3. V lost 3 bases, J lost 2 bases, and 5 bases stayed unmatched. Germline V CDR1 and CDR2: SGHVS, FQNEAQ. The CDR3 reads CASSFFRGDTDTQYF. The CDR3 DNA sequence: TGTGCCAGCAGCTTTTTTCGGGGGGACACAGATACGCAGTATTTT.

J is TRBJ2-1 and V is TRBV6-5; TRBD2 matches 9 bases. Looked up from germline, CDR1 is MNHEY and CDR2 is SVGAGI. V lost 2 bases and J lost 0; bases outside the gene matches: 5. CDR3 size: 17 residues. CDR3 in DNA: TGTGCCAGCAGTTACAGGACTAGCGCGAGCTCCTACAATGAGCAGTTCTTC. It specifies CASSYRTSASSYNEQFF.

About this clonotype itself: One junction end does not reproduce the germline sequence, and a read error may be involved. V gene TRBV27 combines with J gene TRBJ1-6; tentatively, D is TRBD1 (5 bases). Germline values: CDR1 MNHEY, CDR2 SMNVEV (reference sequence). This CDR3 has 17 amino acids. CDR3 DNA sequence: TGTGCCAGCAGTCCCGGTGTAGACAGCTCCTATAATTCACCCATCCACTTT. It yields the protein CASSPGVDSSYNSPIHF.

Comment on this clonotype: A junction end diverges from the germline sequence, so it may reflect a read error. The gene calls are TRBV7-2 and TRBJ2-3, with a weak D call TRBD2 (5 bases). This CDR3 comprises 17 residues. Germline V gene data show CDR1 as SGHTA and CDR2 as FQGNSA. The CDR3, as DNA: TGTGCCAGCAGGATACTAGGTAGCGTGAGAGCCAAAAACACGCAGTACTTT. It encodes CASRILGSVRAKNTQYF.

The chain recombines TRBV7-6 with TRBJ2-5; no reliable D call. The J call is doubtful: the DNA matches TRBJ2-7 better. From germline, CDR1 is SGHVS and CDR2 FNYEAQ. The CDR3 spans 13 residues. Here the CDR3 reads CASSLWDSYEQYF. In DNA form, the CDR3 reads TGTGCCAGCAGCTTATGGGACTCCTACGAGCAGTACTTC.

The table lists this clonotype with a few counts. V gene TRBV24-1 combines with J gene TRBJ2-1; 8 positions agree with TRBD1. The CDR3 is 14 residues long. CDR1 is KGHDR, CDR2 SFDVKD, per germline. With 5 bases clipped from V and 3 bases from J, the junction kept 2 bases outside the gene matches. CDR3 bases: TGTGCCACCAGTGCAGGGGGCAACTACAATGAGCAGTTCTTC. Translation: CATSAGGNYNEQFF.

The genes are TRBV11-1 and TRBJ2-1; 10 bases fit TRBD2. Per germline, CDR1 SGHAT and CDR2 FQDESV (reference sequence). V was pared by 1 base and J by 6 bases, with 3 bases of the junction left unmatched. CDR3 length: 15 residues. The CDR3 is CASSLVAGGFNEQFF. CDR3 nucleotides: TGTGCCAGCAGCTTAGTAGCGGGAGGATTCAATGAGCAGTTCTTC.

This clonotype was seen repeatedly, ten times or more. The chain is built from TRBV7-2 and TRBJ2-3, with D hard to call. In germline, CDR1 is SGHTA, CDR2 FQGNSA. The CDR3 consists of 14 residues. The V end was cut by 5 bases, the J end by 0 bases, with 9 bases between. The CDR3 nucleotides are TGTGCCAGCAGCACACCAACTAGCACAGATACGCAGTATTTT. Protein product: CASSTPTSTDTQYF.

The chain joins TRBV7-2 to TRBJ2-1; 10 bases map to TRBD2. The J call is doubtful: the DNA matches TRBJ2-5 better. This CDR3 spans 15 amino acids. The germline gives CDR1 SGHTA, CDR2 FQGNSA. CDR3 amino acids: CASSTASGGVETQYF. Here the CDR3 DNA reads TGTGCCAGCAGCACCGCTAGCGGGGGAGTGGAGACCCAGTACTTC.

In regard to this clonotype: Given the absence of the conserved phenylalanine or tryptophan at the CDR3 end, a read error is likely. The V and J genes are TRBV7-3 and TRBJ2-5, with 12 bases fitting TRBD2. TRBJ2-1 explains the end of the DNA better; the J call may be wrong. The CDR3 runs to 17 residues. Germline-derived CDR1 and CDR2 are SGHTA and FQGTGA. CDR3 sequence: CASSLKGLAGGRATQFS. The CDR3 DNA follows: TGTGCCAGCAGCTTAAAAGGGCTAGCGGGGGGGCGAGCGACCCAGTTCTCG.

The chain links TRBV5-4 to TRBJ2-2; D unresolved. From germline, CDR1 is SGHNT and CDR2 YYREEE (reference sequence). The V end was cut by 6 bases, the J end by 2 bases, with 17 bases between. CDR3 length: 16 amino acids. CDR3 sequence reads: CASTSTRRVNTGELFF. The DNA of the CDR3 is TGTGCCAGCACCTCGACCCGACGGGTAAACACCGGGGAGCTGTTTTTT.

On this clonotype: At one end the junction does not follow the germline gene, possibly because of a read error. The V and J genes are TRBV7-2 and TRBJ2-2, with D maybe TRBD2 (6 bases). The germline V gene encodes CDR1 SGHTA and CDR2 FQGNSA. The CDR3 covers 14 residues. The DNA for the CDR3 is TGTGCCAGCAGCTTGGAGGGCAGCACCGAGGAGCTGTTTTTT. Encoded protein: CASSLEGSTEELFF.

The chain employs TRBV6-1 and TRBJ2-5, with a tentative D call TRBD2 (5 bases). The DNA end is a closer match to TRBJ2-7, so the J assignment may be wrong. This CDR3 is 14 amino acids long. Per germline, CDR1 MNHNS and CDR2 SASEGT. The DNA of the CDR3 is TGTGCCAGCAGGCTAGCAATGGGGACCTACGAGCAGTACTTC. Encoded protein: CASRLAMGTYEQYF.

The chain joins TRBV7-2 to TRBJ2-3; 7 bases map to TRBD2. The CDR3 is made up of 13 amino acids. Trimming at V came to 0 bases and at J to 6 bases, leaving 0 bases not matched to a gene. Germline V lookup: CDR1 SGHTA, CDR2 FQGNSA. The CDR3 DNA follows: TGTGCCAGCAGCTTAGCGGGGGGGGATACGCAGTATTTT. It yields the protein CASSLAGGDTQYF.

This chain connects TRBV11-1 to TRBJ2-4; 14 nucleotides match TRBD2. V lost 5 bases to trimming and J lost 0 bases; unmatched junction nucleotides: 9. Germline values: CDR1 SGHAT, CDR2 FQDESV (reference sequence). This CDR3 region has 19 residues. The chain's CDR3 is CASSPKLGLAGEAKNIQYF. For the CDR3, the DNA is TGTGCCAGCAGCCCAAAGTTGGGACTAGCGGGAGAAGCCAAAAACATTCAGTACTTC.

This chain joins TRBV10-1 and TRBJ2-5; 9 positions match TRBD2. The better agreement between TRBJ2-1 and the DNA end casts doubt on the J call. This CDR3 comprises 15 residues. CDR1 and CDR2 from the germline V gene are WNHNN and SYGVQD (reference sequence). In nucleotides, the CDR3 is TGCGCCAGCCGACCGCGGCGGGAGGGCCGGGGGGAGCAGTTCTTC. It specifies CASRPRREGRGEQFF.

By frequency in the sample, this clonotype is medium-sized (0.01 to 0.1%). The V gene is TRBV7-2, the J gene TRBJ2-1; the D gene is possibly TRBD1 (5 bases). V was shortened by 4 bases and J by 4 bases, with 11 bases between the two germline ends. Germline V gene lookup returns CDR1 SGHTA and CDR2 FQGNSA. The CDR3 has 14 residues. The CDR3: CASSSGSGYNEQFF. DNA of the CDR3: TGTGCCAGCAGCTCAGGGTCTGGGTACAATGAGCAGTTCTTC. The whole variable domain, filled in from reference TRBV7-2 and TRBJ2-1, reads GAGVSQSPSNKVTEKGKDVELRCDPISGHTALYWYRQSLGQGLEFLIYFQGNSAPDKSGLPSDRFSAERTGGSVSTLTIQRTQQEDSAVYLCASSSGSGYNEQFFGPGTRLTVL.

This clonotype was observed a few times. The chain carries TRBV7-8 and TRBJ2-5; 7 nucleotides align to TRBD2. Matching the DNA end better, TRBJ2-7 makes the J call doubtful. Germline CDR1 and CDR2: SGHVS and FQNEAQ. The CDR3 consists of 16 residues. The CDR3 DNA follows: TGTGCCAGCAGCTTAGCTCCCCAGCGGGGCCCCTACGAGCAGTACTTC. This sequence encodes CASSLAPQRGPYEQYF.

Of note for this clonotype: A much larger clone is a single base away; this may be a read error. This chain connects TRBV7-2 to TRBJ2-1, with TRBD2 matching over 9 bases. Germline CDR1 reads SGHTA; CDR2 reads FQGNSA. V was pared by 11 bases and J by 10 bases, with 18 bases of the junction left unmatched. This CDR3 spans 15 amino acids. The CDR3 spells CAGGGGGAGVYEQFF. The CDR3 DNA reads TGTGCCGGCGGGGGGGGGGGGGCGGGAGTCTACGAGCAGTTCTTC.

Relative to its sample, this clonotype is medium-sized. The CDR3 coding sequence is TGTGCCAGCAGCTTAGCACAGGGGAACGAGCAGTACTTC. Translated: CASSLAQGNEQYF. The V and J genes are TRBV11-2 and TRBJ2-7; 7 bases map to TRBD1. This CDR3 spans 13 amino acids. V lost 1 base, J lost 5 bases, and 2 bases stayed unmatched. Germline CDR1 SGHAT, CDR2 FQNNGV.

The chain has TRBV7-8 and TRBJ2-1; D gene unclear. Deletions cut 0 bases from V and 9 bases from J, with 9 bases between. The CDR3 is 13 amino acids. Germline loops: CDR1 SGHVS, CDR2 FQNEAQ. The CDR3 here is CASSLARTGEQFF. CDR3 nucleotides: TGTGCCAGCAGCTTAGCGCGAACGGGTGAGCAGTTCTTC.

This chain links TRBV10-1 with TRBJ2-1, with D maybe TRBD2 (6 bases). CDR1 WNHNN and CDR2 SYGVQD come from the germline V gene (reference sequence). The CDR3 sequence is 13 residues long. V gave up 0 bases and J gave up 10 bases, with 10 bases separating them. DNA for the CDR3: TGCGCCAGCAGTGAGTCAGGAGGGAACGAGCAGTTCTTC. It translates to CASSESGGNEQFF.

Notes on this clonotype: An end of the junction does not agree with germline; a read error may underlie this. The genes are TRBV11-2 and TRBJ2-3; a possible D gene is TRBD2 (6 bases). This CDR3 spans 16 amino acids. The germline CDR1 and CDR2 sequences are SGHAT and FQNNGV. The chain's CDR3 is CPSRLSGVGAKNTQYF. In DNA form, the CDR3 reads TGTCCGAGCCGCCTGTCGGGGGTGGGAGCCAAAAACACTCAGTACTTT.